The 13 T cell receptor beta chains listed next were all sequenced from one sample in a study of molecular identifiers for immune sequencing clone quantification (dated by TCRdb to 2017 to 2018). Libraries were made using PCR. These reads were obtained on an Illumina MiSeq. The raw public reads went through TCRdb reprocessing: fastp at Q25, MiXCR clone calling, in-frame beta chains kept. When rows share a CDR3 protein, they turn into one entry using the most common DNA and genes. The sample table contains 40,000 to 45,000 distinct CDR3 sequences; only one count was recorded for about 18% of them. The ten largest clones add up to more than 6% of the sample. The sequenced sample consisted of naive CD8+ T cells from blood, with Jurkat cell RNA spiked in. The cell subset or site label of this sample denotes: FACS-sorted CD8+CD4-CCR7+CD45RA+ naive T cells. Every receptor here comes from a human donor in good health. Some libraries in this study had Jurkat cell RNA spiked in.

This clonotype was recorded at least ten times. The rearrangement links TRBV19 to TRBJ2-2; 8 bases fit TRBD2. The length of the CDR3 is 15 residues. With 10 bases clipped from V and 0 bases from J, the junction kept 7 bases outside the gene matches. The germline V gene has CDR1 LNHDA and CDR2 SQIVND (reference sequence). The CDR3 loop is CATNSGITNTGELFF. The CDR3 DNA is TGTGCCACCAATAGCGGGATTACGAACACCGGGGAGCTGTTTTTT. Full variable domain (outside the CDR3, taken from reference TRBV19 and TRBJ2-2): DGGITQSPKYLFRKEGQNVTLSCEQNLNHDAMYWYRQDPGQGLRLIYYSQIVNDFQKGDIAEGYSVSREKKESFPLTVTSAQKNPTAFYLCATNSGITNTGELFFGEGSRLTVL.

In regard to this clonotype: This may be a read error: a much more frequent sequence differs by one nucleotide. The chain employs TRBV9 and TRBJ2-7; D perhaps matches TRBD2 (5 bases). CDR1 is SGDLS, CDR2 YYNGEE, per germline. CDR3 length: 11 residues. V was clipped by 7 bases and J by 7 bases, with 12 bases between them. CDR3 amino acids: CASCGPGEQYF. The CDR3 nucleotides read TGTGCCAGCTGCGGGCCCGGGGAGCAGTACTTC. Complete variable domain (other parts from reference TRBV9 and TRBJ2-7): DSGVTQTPKHLITATGQRVTLRCSPRSGDLSVYWYQQSLDQGLQFLIQYYNGEERAKGNILERFSAQQFPDLHSELNLSSLELGDSALYFCASCGPGEQYFGPGTRLTVT.

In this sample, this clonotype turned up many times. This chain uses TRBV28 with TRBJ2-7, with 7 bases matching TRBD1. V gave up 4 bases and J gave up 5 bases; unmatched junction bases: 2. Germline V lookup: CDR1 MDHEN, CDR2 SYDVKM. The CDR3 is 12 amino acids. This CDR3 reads CASSSTGNEQYF. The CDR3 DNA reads TGTGCCAGCAGTTCGACAGGGAACGAGCAGTACTTC.

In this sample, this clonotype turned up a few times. The CDR3 coding sequence is TGTGCCAGCAGCTTTTGGGGTCGGGATGCAGATACGCAGTATTTT. This gives the protein CASSFWGRDADTQYF. The J gene is TRBJ2-3, the V gene TRBV11-2, with TRBD2 as a possible D gene (5 bases). Trimming cost V 3 bases and J 4 bases, with 14 bases left between them. Looked up from germline, CDR1 is SGHAT and CDR2 is FQNNGV. This CDR3 comprises 15 residues.

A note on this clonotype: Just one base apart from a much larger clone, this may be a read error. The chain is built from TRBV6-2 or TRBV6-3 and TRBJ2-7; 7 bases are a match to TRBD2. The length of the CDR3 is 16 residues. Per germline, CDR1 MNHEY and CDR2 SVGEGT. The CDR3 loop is CASSAHGGRNPYGQYF. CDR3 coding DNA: TGTGCCAGCAGTGCTCACGGGGGGAGGAATCCCTACGGGCAGTACTTC.

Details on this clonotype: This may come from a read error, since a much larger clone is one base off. This CDR3 is CASSDWDRETQYF. For the CDR3, the DNA is TGTGCCAGCAGCGACTGGGACAGGGAGACCCAGTACTTC. V is TRBV9 and J is TRBJ2-5; 8 nucleotides agree with TRBD1. V shed 3 bases, J shed 5 bases, and the junction held 3 bases outside the gene matches. CDR3 length equals 13 residues. Per the germline V gene, CDR1 is SGDLS and CDR2 is YYNGEE. The full variable domain, completed using reference TRBV9 and TRBJ2-5, is DSGVTQTPKHLITATGQRVTLRCSPRSGDLSVYWYQQSLDQGLQFLIQYYNGEERAKGNILERFSAQQFPDLHSELNLSSLELGDSALYFCASSDWDRETQYFGPGTRLLVL.

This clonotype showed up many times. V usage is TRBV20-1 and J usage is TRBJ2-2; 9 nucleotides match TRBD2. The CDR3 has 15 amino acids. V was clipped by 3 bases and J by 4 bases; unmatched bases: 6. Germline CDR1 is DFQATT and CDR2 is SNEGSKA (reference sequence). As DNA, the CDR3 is TGCAGTGCTAGCTGGACTAGCGACCCCACCGGGGAGCTGTTTTTT. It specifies CSASWTSDPTGELFF.

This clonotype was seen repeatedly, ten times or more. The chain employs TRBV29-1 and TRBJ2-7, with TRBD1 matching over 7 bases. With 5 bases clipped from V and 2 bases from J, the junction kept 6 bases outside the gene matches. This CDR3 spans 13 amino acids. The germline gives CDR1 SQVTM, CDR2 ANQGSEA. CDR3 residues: CSVRWTGTYEQYF. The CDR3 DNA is TGCAGCGTTAGGTGGACAGGAACCTACGAGCAGTACTTC.

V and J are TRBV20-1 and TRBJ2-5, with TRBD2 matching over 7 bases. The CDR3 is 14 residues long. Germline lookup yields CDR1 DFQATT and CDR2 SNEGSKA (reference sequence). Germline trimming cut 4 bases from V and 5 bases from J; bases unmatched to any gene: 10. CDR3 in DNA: TGCAGTGCTAAAGCCGGGACTACAGTTGAGACCCAGTACTTC. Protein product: CSAKAGTTVETQYF.

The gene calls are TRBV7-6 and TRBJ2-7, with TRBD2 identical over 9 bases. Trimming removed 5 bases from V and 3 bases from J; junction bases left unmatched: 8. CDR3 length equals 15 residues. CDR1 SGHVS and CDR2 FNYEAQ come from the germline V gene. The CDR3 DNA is TGTGCCAGCAGCCATATTAGCGGGAGAAGCTACGAGCAGTACTTC. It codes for CASSHISGRSYEQYF.

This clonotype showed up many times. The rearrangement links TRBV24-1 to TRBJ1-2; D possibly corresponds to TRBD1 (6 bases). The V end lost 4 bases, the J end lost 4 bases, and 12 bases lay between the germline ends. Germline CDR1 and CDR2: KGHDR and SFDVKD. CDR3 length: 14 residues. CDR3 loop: CATSDRTASYGYTF. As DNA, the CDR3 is TGTGCCACCAGTGACCGGACAGCCAGCTATGGCTACACCTTC.

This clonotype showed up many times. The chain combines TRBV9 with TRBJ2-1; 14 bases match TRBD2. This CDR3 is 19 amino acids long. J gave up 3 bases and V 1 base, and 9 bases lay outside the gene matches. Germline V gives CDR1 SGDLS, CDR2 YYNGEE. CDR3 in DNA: TGTGCCAGCAGCGTAACGGGACTAGCGGGAGTGGCGTACTACAATGAGCAGTTCTTC. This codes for CASSVTGLAGVAYYNEQFF.

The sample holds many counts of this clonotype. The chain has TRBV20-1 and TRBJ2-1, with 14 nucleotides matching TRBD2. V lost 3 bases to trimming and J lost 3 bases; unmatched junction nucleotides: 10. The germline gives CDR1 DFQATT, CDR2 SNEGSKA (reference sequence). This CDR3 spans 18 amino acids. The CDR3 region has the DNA TGCAGTGCTAGGGGACTAGCGGGAGATAGGGGATTCTACAATGAGCAGTTCTTC. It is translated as CSARGLAGDRGFYNEQFF.